This entry describes one T cell receptor (beta chain). Its binding antigen is unknown. No per-base quality is available; no much larger clone lies one base away. Participants were included only if at least one PBMC sample before ART initiation and at least two post-ART samples were available. Every participant with HIV received treatment in the United States of America. Cryopreserved samples of about 0.95-10 million PBMC were thawed and washed before DNA extraction. At the time of the earliest PBMC sample for each participant with HIV, ages ranged from roughly 23 to 60 years. Each participant contributed PBMC samples from 1-4 timepoints before ART initiation and 2-8 timepoints after ART initiation, with a median of 7 samples. Serial HIV viral load, CD4+ T-cell count, ART history and demographic data were obtained for every participant. Genomic DNA was extracted from unsorted PBMC with a Qiagen kit on a QIAcube, processed in batches of 12 samples.

This record comes from a study of long-term antiretroviral therapy in people with HIV (dated by TCRdb to between 2020 and 2023). Background on the whole study: The earliest samples were collected approximately a decade before the 2015 WHO recommendation for immediate ART, a period when ART was typically delayed until CD4 counts fell. This retrospective serial study examined whether starting ART and sustained HIV suppression were associated with changes in the composition and diversity of the TRB repertoire in peripheral blood. A total of around 190 cryopreserved PBMC samples came from 25 to 30 adults with confirmed HIV infection and were collected serially over a mean of approximately six years (range 1-12). Of the roughly 32 participants with HIV, ten to eleven were female. No cross-contamination during QIAcube processing turned up in test extractions that ran a monoclonal T-cell line alongside 33 polyclonal samples. The study at large found these results: Starting ART was linked to a significant rise in TRB diversity, yet even with long-term ART the diversity remained significantly lower than in transplant donor controls. Samples dated from the mid-2000s to the late 2010s, and the ART regimens used may be less effective than current ones. HIV repertoires had narrower CDR3 length ranges than controls, and the network structure suggested an antigen-experienced repertoire that shifted only slightly toward naive after ART. Expanded TRB clones identified before ART initiation dominated the repertoire across all time points, though the dominance fluctuated and decreased in many PLHIV after ART. Because PBMC availability was limited, only the TCR beta chain was sequenced, with no alpha chain pairing. Inferences about post-ART repertoire changes are limited because no data were available on ART adherence, viral resistance or therapy changes. Because pre-ART samples had limited cell numbers, profiling was done on unsorted PBMC rather than on sorted CD4+ and CD8+ T cells.

The immunoSEQ hsTCRB v3.0 assay was used at survey level resolution to sequence the TRB variable region. A depth of roughly 35,000-50,000 T-cell genomes per sample was targeted for TRB sequencing. An Illumina MiSeq with a v3 150-cycle kit was used to sequence the pooled TRB libraries. As for how the authors treated the data: Repertoire analysis ran in R within a reproducible Nextflow workflow covering QC, data transformation and analysis. LymphoSeq2, an R package for AIRR-Seq data exploration, was used to implement custom analyses. After excluding a handful of samples that yielded fewer than 5000 total TRB sequences, 190 or so HIV repertoires remained for analysis. Among the approximately 190 HIV repertoires that were kept, roughly 58 were collected before ART initiation and roughly 130 were collected after ART initiation. Each repertoire was downsampled to 5000 TRB nucleotide sequences, and summary statistics were averaged across 100 downsampling iterations. The analysis kept only TRB sequences whose CDR3 regions were at least seven amino acids long. Diversity was measured with a Shannon entropy-derived clonality score and the Gini coefficient. Repertoire networks linked the top 5000 CDR3 amino acid sequences whenever two sequences differed by an edit distance of one. Antigen specificity groups and MHC restriction were predicted for TRB CDR3 amino acid sequences with GLIPH2. To flag known CMV, EBV, HIV or tissue antigen associations, CDR3 amino acid sequences were matched against VDJdb and McPAS-TCR. Pre-ART, post-ART and control groups were compared with Wilcoxon signed-rank tests and Holm-Bonferroni correction. What TCRdb holds here is the immuneACCESS table cut down to in-frame rearrangements. Part of the clones is not present; checked against another copy, under half of the missing clones reflect an unresolved V gene, and the others are unexplained. The V and J calls and clone size were taken over from that table, and D and trimming were inferred from the DNA. This sample lists 20,000 to 25,000 clones; roughly 84% were detected once. Of the sample, 15% to 20% is held by the ten largest clones.

CDR3 length: 17 amino acids, cysteine to phenylalanine. Only CDR3 DNA is held: 51 bases, read in frame from base 1. V gives up 2 bases and J gives up 1 base, and the segment between their germline ends measures 15 bases. The germline V gene gives CDR1 as KGHSH and CDR2 as LQKENI. Sequencing used unsorted PBMCs, obtained 0.1 years before starting antiretroviral therapy. This sequence was found in a man aged 18 to 29 with HIV. The sequence is built from TRBV18 and TRBJ2-1, with the D gene too uncertain to name. This receptor has the CDR3 CASSPFLSAGSYNEQFF. The DNA sequence follows: TGTGCCAGCTCACCATTCCTATCCGCAGGTTCCTACAATGAGCAGTTCTTC.